The clone carrying this T cell receptor (beta chain) was counted at least ten times. What it binds is not known. The data were obtained in a study of early T cells in non-severe SARS-CoV-2 infection. Study-level information: The input, bulk RNA from unsorted whole blood, was sequenced, and chains were unpaired.

Researchers attached unique molecular identifiers to individual cDNA molecules. TCRdb itself ran the 5' RACE reads through MiXCR, one entry per CDR3 protein. The data show about 67,000 distinct CDR3 sequences, around a tenth seen once. The ends were cut back, 1 base at V and 5 bases at J, with 8 bases in the middle. The CDR3 sequence is 13 residues long. The study's findings and limits: VDJdb matches were skewed toward anti-spike CD8 T cell responses.

The genes are TRBV12-3 or TRBV12-4 and TRBJ1-2, with D unresolved. The receptor comes from an adult who was a healthcare worker with PCR-confirmed SARS-CoV-2 infection or an uninfected control (not recorded which). Sequenced: whole blood. DNA for the CDR3: TGTGCCAGCAGTTTAGGTCGGGGTTATGGCTACACCTTC. Protein: CASSLGRGYGYTF.